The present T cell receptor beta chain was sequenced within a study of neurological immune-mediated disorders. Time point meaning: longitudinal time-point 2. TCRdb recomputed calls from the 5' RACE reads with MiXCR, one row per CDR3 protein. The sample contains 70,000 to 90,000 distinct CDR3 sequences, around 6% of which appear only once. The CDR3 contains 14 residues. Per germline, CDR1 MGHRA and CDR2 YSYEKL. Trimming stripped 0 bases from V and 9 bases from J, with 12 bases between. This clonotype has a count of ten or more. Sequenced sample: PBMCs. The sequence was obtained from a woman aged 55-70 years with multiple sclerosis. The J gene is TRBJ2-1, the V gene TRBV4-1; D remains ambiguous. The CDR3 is CASSQDFGVSEQFF. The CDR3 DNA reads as TGCGCCAGCAGCCAAGATTTTGGGGTGAGTGAGCAGTTCTTC.